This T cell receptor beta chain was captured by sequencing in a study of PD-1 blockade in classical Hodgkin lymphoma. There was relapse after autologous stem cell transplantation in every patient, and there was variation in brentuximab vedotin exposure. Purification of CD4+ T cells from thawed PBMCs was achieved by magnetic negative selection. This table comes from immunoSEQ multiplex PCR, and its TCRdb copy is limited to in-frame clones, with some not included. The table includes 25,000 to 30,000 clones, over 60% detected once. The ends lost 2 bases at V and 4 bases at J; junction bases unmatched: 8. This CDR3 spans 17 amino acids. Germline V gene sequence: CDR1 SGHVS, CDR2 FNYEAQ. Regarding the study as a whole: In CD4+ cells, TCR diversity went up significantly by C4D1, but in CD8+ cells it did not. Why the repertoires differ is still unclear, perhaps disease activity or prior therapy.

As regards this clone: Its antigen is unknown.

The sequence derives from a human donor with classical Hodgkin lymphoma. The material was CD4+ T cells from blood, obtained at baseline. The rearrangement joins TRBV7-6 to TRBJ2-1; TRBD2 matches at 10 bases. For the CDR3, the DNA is TGTGCCAGCAGCTTATTACTAGCGGGAAGGGCGTACAATGAGCAGTTCTTC. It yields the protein CASSLLLAGRAYNEQFF.